The T cell receptor beta chain described here comes from a study of shared clonotypes between healthy human individuals. With 6 bases clipped from V and 7 bases from J, the junction kept 4 bases outside the gene matches. The CDR3 consists of 14 residues. CDR1 is SGHTA, CDR2 FQGNSA, per germline. Profiled with immunoSEQ multiplex PCR; TCRdb holds only in-frame clones, not every one. The data show about 1.5 million clones, 95% to 99% seen once. The rearrangement joins TRBV7-2 to TRBJ2-3, with 13 nucleotides matching TRBD2. The receptor comes from a young man in good health. Sequencing was performed on naive CD4+ T cells sorted from blood. The subset: CD45RA+ positively selected. CDR3 loop: CASRLAGGPHTQYF. In nucleotides, the CDR3 is TGTGCCAGCAGACTAGCGGGAGGGCCTCATACGCAGTATTTT.